In this sample, the clone carrying this TCR beta chain turned up a few times. The sample originates from a study of T cell repertoires in ileal Crohn's disease. V lost 6 bases, J lost 6 bases, and 9 bases stayed unmatched. From germline, CDR1 is MDHEN and CDR2 SYDVKM. This CDR3 contains 14 residues. Sequencing was performed with immunoSEQ multiplex PCR; in TCRdb, only in-frame clones are kept and a portion is missing. The data hold 6,800 or so clones, with around four fifths observed a single time. The origin of this receptor is an adult with Crohn's disease. The chain links TRBV28 to TRBJ1-1; 8 bases map to TRBD1. Sequenced: ileal tissue. Here the CDR3 reads CASRPATGGAEAFF. CDR3 sequence (DNA): TGTGCCAGCAGGCCCGCCACAGGGGGGGCTGAAGCTTTCTTT.